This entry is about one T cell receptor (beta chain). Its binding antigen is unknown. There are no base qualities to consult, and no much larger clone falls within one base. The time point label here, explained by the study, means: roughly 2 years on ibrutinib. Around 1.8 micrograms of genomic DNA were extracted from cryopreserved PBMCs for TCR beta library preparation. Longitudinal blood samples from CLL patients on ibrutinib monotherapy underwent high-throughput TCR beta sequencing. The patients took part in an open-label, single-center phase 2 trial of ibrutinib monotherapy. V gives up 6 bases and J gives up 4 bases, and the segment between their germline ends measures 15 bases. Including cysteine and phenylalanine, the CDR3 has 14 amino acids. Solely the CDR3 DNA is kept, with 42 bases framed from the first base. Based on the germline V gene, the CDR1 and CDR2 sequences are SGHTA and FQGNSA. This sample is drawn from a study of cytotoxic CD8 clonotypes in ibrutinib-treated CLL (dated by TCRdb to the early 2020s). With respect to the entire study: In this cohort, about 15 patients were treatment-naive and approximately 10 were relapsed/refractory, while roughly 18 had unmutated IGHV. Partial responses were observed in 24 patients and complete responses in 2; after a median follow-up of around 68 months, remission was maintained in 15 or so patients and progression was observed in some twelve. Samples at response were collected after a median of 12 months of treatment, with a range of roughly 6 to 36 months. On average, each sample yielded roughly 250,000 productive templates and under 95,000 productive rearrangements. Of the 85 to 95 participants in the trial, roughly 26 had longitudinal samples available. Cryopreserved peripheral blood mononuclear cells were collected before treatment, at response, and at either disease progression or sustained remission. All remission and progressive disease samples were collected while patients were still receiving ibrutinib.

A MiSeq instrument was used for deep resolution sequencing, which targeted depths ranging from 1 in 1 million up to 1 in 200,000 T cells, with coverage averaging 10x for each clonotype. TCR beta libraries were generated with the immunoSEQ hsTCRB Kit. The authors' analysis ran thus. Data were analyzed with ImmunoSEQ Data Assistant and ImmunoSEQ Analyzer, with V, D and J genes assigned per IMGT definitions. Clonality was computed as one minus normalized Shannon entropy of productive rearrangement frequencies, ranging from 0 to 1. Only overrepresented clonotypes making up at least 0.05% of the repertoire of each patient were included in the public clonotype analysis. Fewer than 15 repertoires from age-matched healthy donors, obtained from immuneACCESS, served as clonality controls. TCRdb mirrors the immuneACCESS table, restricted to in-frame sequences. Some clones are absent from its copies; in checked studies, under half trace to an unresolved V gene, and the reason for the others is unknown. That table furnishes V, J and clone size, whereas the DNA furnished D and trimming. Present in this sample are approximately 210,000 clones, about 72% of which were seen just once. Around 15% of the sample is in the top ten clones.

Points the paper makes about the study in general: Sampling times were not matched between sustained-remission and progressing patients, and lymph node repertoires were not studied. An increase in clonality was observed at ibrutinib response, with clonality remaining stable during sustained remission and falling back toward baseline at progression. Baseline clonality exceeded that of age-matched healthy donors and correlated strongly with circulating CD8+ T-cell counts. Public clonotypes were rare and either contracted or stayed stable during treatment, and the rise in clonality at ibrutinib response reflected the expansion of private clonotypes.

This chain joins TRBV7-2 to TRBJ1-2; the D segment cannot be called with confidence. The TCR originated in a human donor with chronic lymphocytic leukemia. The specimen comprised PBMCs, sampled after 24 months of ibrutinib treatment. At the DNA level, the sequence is TGTGCCAGCAGTCCGCAGGATCTTGGCTATGGCTACACCTTC. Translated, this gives CASSPQDLGYGYTF.